Each of the 17 T cell receptor beta chains below was sequenced from the same sample in a study of human T cells and chemical hapten exposure. This sample's time point: patch test 3, about 24 weeks after DPC sensitization. The treatment: therapeutic diphenylcyclopropenone sensitization with weekly scalp DPC. Each CDR3 protein gets one entry after TCRdb re-called the RACE reads with MiXCR. This sample has 90,000 to 140,000 distinct CDR3 sequences, with under 35% found just once. The starting material was whole blood, obtained in connection with sensitization to the hapten diphenylcyclopropenone (DPC). The receptors originated from a man in his forties with alopecia areata. Some clones in this sample may be carry-over from other donors' samples.

The chain combines TRBV29-1 with TRBJ2-3; 8 nucleotides match TRBD2. This CDR3 has 14 amino acids. Per the germline V gene, CDR1 is SQVTM and CDR2 is ANQGSEA. Here the CDR3 reads CDTIGGAESDTQYF. The CDR3 nucleotides read TGCGATACGATCGGGGGGGCTGAGTCAGATACGCAGTATTTT.

In its sample, this clonotype was seen a few times. The rearrangement links TRBV6-2 or TRBV6-3 to TRBJ1-1; unclear D gene. V gave up 3 bases and J gave up 1 base, with 6 bases separating them. Germline V CDR1 and CDR2: MNHEY, SVGEGT. The CDR3 spans 13 residues. Here the CDR3 reads CASSYLGNTEAFF. In DNA form, the CDR3 reads TGTGCCAGCAGTTATTTAGGGAACACTGAAGCTTTCTTT.

The CDR3 DNA reads as TGTGCCAGCAGCAAGTATAGCAATCAGCCCCAGCATTTT. Translated, it gives CASSKYSNQPQHF. The chain is built from TRBV6-2 or TRBV6-3 and TRBJ1-5; D is undetermined. The CDR3 length is 13 residues. In germline, CDR1 is MNHEY, CDR2 SVGEGT. With 6 bases removed from V and 0 bases from J, the gap between germline ends came to 6 bases.

This clonotype appeared a few times. V and J are TRBV11-3 and TRBJ2-2; D is undetermined. CDR1 and CDR2 from the germline V gene are SGHNT and YENEEA. The CDR3 loop spans 14 amino acids. Trimming left V 5 bases short and J 0 bases short, with 7 bases between. The chain's CDR3 is CASSPDANTGELFF. The CDR3 nucleotides are TGTGCCAGCAGCCCGGACGCGAACACCGGGGAGCTGTTTTTT. Supplemented by reference TRBV11-3 and TRBJ2-2, the full variable domain reads EAGVVQSPRYKIIEKKQPVAFWCNPISGHNTLYWYLQNLGQGPELLIRYENEEAVDDSQLPKDRFSAERLKGVDSTLKIQPAELGDSAVYLCASSPDANTGELFFGEGSRLTVL.

DNA for the CDR3: TGTGCCAGCAGTGGAGCTCGGCAGGAGAGCAATCAGCCCCAGCATTTT. The encoded protein is CASSGARQESNQPQHF. J is TRBJ1-5 and V is TRBV25-1; D remains ambiguous. V dropped 4 bases and J dropped 1 base, with 14 bases sitting between them. The CDR3 totals 16 residues. Germline-derived CDR1 and CDR2 are MGHDK and SYGVNS.

The chain joins TRBV6-5 to TRBJ1-1, with 7 bases lining up with TRBD1. V lost 5 bases and J lost 0; bases outside the gene matches: 6. The CDR3 is 15 amino acids. The germline gives CDR1 MNHEY, CDR2 SVGAGI. CDR3 residues: CASSGQEIMNTEAFF. Here the CDR3 DNA reads TGTGCCAGCAGTGGACAGGAAATTATGAACACTGAAGCTTTCTTT.

The chain uses TRBV27 and TRBJ1-1, with a weak D call TRBD1 (5 bases). The CDR3 totals 17 residues. CDR1 and CDR2 (germline): MNHEY, SMNVEV (reference sequence). Trimming pared 4 bases from V and 0 bases from J, leaving 18 bases between. CDR3 sequence: CASSSRTGTAMNTEAFF. CDR3 nucleotide sequence: TGTGCCAGCAGTTCCCGAACGGGGACTGCAATGAACACTGAAGCTTTCTTT.

The chain employs TRBV30 and TRBJ1-1; D gene uncertain. The CDR3 extends over 13 amino acids. The V and J ends lost 0 bases and 5 bases respectively, with 10 bases between them. From germline, CDR1 is GTSNPN and CDR2 SVGIG (reference sequence). CDR3 amino acids: CAWSVLGDTEAFF. CDR3 bases: TGTGCCTGGAGTGTACTCGGGGATACTGAAGCTTTCTTT. Using reference TRBV30 and TRBJ1-1 for the parts outside the CDR3, the full variable domain is SQTIHQWPATLVQPVGSPLSLECTVEGTSNPNLYWYRQAAGRGLQLLFYSVGIGQISSEVPQNLSASRPQDRQFILSSKKLLLSDSGFYLCAWSVLGDTEAFFGQGTRLTVV.

This chain links TRBV19 with TRBJ2-2; no clear D. The CDR3 is 14 residues long. Per germline, CDR1 LNHDA and CDR2 SQIVND (reference sequence). V was clipped by 6 bases and J by 0 bases, with 8 bases between them. CDR3 loop: CASRRQANTGELFF. The CDR3 DNA is TGTGCCAGTAGAAGACAAGCGAACACCGGGGAGCTGTTTTTT.

This chain joins TRBV6-5 and TRBJ2-6; 9 nucleotides agree with TRBD2. The CDR3 runs to 18 residues. Germline loops: CDR1 MNHEY, CDR2 SVGAGI. The V gene end was trimmed by 6 bases and the J gene end by 2 bases; junction bases not matched to a gene: 11. The CDR3 DNA reads TGTGCCAGCAGCCTTTTAGCGGGAGTCTCTGCTGGGGCCAACGTCCTGACTTTC. This translates into CASSLLAGVSAGANVLTF.

The chain links TRBV11-1 to TRBJ1-1; TRBD1 agrees at 7 bases. The CDR3 sequence is 12 residues long. The germline V gene encodes CDR1 SGHAT and CDR2 FQDESV (reference sequence). V trimming: 5 bases; J trimming: 4 bases; junction bases outside the gene matches: 1. CDR3 nucleotide sequence: TGTGCCAGCAGCCCAGGGGGCACTGAAGCTTTCTTT. It yields the protein CASSPGGTEAFF.

The rearrangement links TRBV24-1 to TRBJ2-7, with a weak D call TRBD2 (5 bases). The CDR3 loop spans 14 amino acids. With 5 bases removed from V and 6 bases from J, the gap between germline ends came to 16 bases. In germline, CDR1 is KGHDR, CDR2 SFDVKD. The CDR3 spells CATSVPGQGSEQYV. The DNA of the CDR3 is TGTGCCACCAGTGTTCCGGGCCAAGGGAGCGAGCAGTACGTC.

This clonotype was observed a few times. V is TRBV6-6 and J is TRBJ2-5; weak D call: TRBD1 (5 bases). Germline assignment: CDR1 MNHNY and CDR2 SVGAGI (reference sequence). V was clipped by 5 bases and J by 1 base, with 14 bases between them. The CDR3 runs 15 residues. The DNA for the CDR3 is TGTGCCAGCAGTCAGACGGACATAACCCAAGAGACCCAGTACTTC. Translated: CASSQTDITQETQYF.

The chain is built from TRBV14 and TRBJ2-3; TRBD1 is a possible D gene (6 bases). V was trimmed by 1 base and J by 6 bases, leaving 20 bases between them. Germline V gives CDR1 SGHDN, CDR2 FVKESK. This CDR3 has 17 residues. The CDR3 loop is CASSQGRHRVSLDTQYF. CDR3 coding DNA: TGTGCCAGCAGCCAAGGAAGGCACAGGGTCTCGTTGGATACGCAGTATTTT. Variable domain in full (rest from reference TRBV14 and TRBJ2-3): EAGVTQFPSHSVIEKGQTVTLRCDPISGHDNLYWYRRVMGKEIKFLLHFVKESKQDESGMPNNRFLAERTGGTYSTLKVQPAELEDSGVYFCASSQGRHRVSLDTQYFGPGTRLTVL.

V is TRBV29-1 and J is TRBJ2-5, with a weak D call TRBD1 (5 bases). CDR1 SQVTM and CDR2 ANQGSEA come from the germline V gene. Trimming took off 1 base at V and 5 bases at J, with 8 bases between the two ends. The CDR3 contains 12 residues. The chain's CDR3 is CSVEGGWETQYF. The CDR3 DNA reads TGCAGCGTTGAAGGGGGCTGGGAGACCCAGTACTTC.

V gene TRBV24-1 combines with J gene TRBJ2-3; 11 nucleotides agree with TRBD1. Germline values: CDR1 KGHDR, CDR2 SFDVKD. Unmatched junction bases numbered 7, after V lost 2 bases and J lost 4 bases. There are 17 residues in the CDR3. This CDR3 is CATSDSGTGGFADTQYF. CDR3 sequence (DNA): TGTGCCACCAGTGATTCCGGGACAGGGGGATTCGCAGATACGCAGTATTTT.

This clonotype was counted only a few times. The V gene is TRBV11-3, the J gene TRBJ2-4; maybe TRBD1 (5 bases). The V end was cut by 6 bases, the J end by 6 bases, with 21 bases between. The CDR3 is 16 amino acids. The germline CDR1 and CDR2 sequences are SGHNT and YENEEA. The chain's CDR3 is CASSPVAGRGPNIQYF. CDR3 DNA sequence: TGTGCCAGCAGTCCTGTGGCAGGGCGTGGACCAAACATTCAGTACTTC.